These 3 T cell receptor beta chains share one sample of origin, sequenced in a study of T cell repertoires in cytomegalovirus infection (dated by TCRdb to about 2019). This sample was sequenced with an Illumina HiSeq 1500. Through fastp at Q25 and MiXCR, TCRdb rebuilt clones from the public reads, retaining in-frame beta chains. Every CDR3 protein is listed once, alongside the most common genes and DNA of its rows. The sample contains hundreds of thousands of distinct CDR3 sequences, 31% of them found a single time. The ten largest make up about an eighth of the sample. Input material: PBMCs. The source of these receptors is a human donor in good health (CMV status not recorded). Some clones in this sample may be carry-over from other donors' samples.

This clonotype has only a few counts. The gene calls are TRBV20-1 and TRBJ1-1; D gene unclear. This CDR3 has 13 residues. Trimming cost V 1 base and J 3 bases, with 9 bases left between them. The V gene's germline CDR1 is DFQATT and CDR2 SNEGSKA (reference sequence). The CDR3 DNA is TGCAGTGCTAGAGGGCAGGCAGACACTGAAGCTTTCTTT. Encoded protein: CSARGQADTEAFF.

The genes are TRBV20-1 and TRBJ2-7; TRBD2 might be the D (6 bases). The CDR3 contains 12 residues. Germline-derived CDR1 and CDR2 are DFQATT and SNEGSKA (reference sequence). The germline V and J ends were trimmed by 5 bases and 2 bases, with 10 bases remaining between them. CDR3 DNA sequence: TGCAGTGCTTCCGGGGGAACCTACGAGCAGTACTTC. Its protein product is CSASGGTYEQYF.

The V and J genes are TRBV5-1 and TRBJ2-5; 12 nucleotides agree with TRBD2. Germline CDR1 is SGHRS and CDR2 is YFSETQ. Losses at the gene ends were 4 bases for V and 3 bases for J; bases not matched to a gene: 13. The CDR3 contains 18 residues. The CDR3 loop is CASSMGRTSGEIKETQYF. CDR3 nucleotide sequence: TGCGCCAGCAGCATGGGTCGGACTAGCGGGGAAATTAAAGAGACCCAGTACTTC.